The next 14 T cell receptor beta chains were all read from a single sample in a study of blood T cells in healthy people across ages. Alongside a J-beta primer mix, a sample-barcoded 5' primer served in a second PCR lasting roughly 6 to 11 cycles. TCRdb analysed the 5' RACE reads with MiXCR anew, one entry per CDR3 protein. This sample has about 930,000 distinct CDR3 sequences, with about 28% found just once. Separately, the same data were catalogued under a study of T cells of mothers and their children.

Sample: blood. Receptor source: a woman aged 35 to 49 in good health.

The table lists this clonotype with a few counts. A much more abundant neighbour one base away suggests this may be a read error. The chain has TRBV5-1 and TRBJ1-2, with 7 bases identical to TRBD1. Germline V CDR1 and CDR2: SGHRS, YFSETQ. This CDR3 spans 15 amino acids. After removal of 5 bases from V and 4 bases from J, the junction contained 11 bases not matched to a gene. The CDR3 sequence: CASRPFTGEGYGYTF. The CDR3, as DNA: TGCGCCAGCAGACCATTTACAGGGGAGGGCTATGGCTACACCTTC.

The table lists this clonotype with a few counts. The J gene is TRBJ2-1, the V gene TRBV20-1; D uncertain. V dropped 4 bases and J dropped 6 bases, with 25 bases sitting between them. The length of the CDR3 is 17 residues. In germline, CDR1 is DFQATT, CDR2 SNEGSKA (reference sequence). The CDR3 coding sequence is TGCAGTGCTACAAATCCGAGACTCCACAGAACTCCCAATGAGCAGTTCTTC. Protein product: CSATNPRLHRTPNEQFF.

About this clonotype itself: A much larger clone sits a single nucleotide away, making a read error possible. The V call is TRBV24-1, the J call TRBJ2-1; 7 positions match TRBD1. This CDR3 has 16 residues. Germline V gene sequence: CDR1 KGHDR, CDR2 SFDVKD. The CDR3 coding sequence is TGTGCCGCCAGTCCCACAGGGGTCCAAAACTACAATGAGCAGTTCTTC. The encoded protein is CAASPTGVQNYNEQFF.

Only a few counts were recorded for this clonotype. The genes are TRBV28 and TRBJ2-3; possible D gene TRBD1, 5 bases. V was pared by 4 bases and J by 6 bases, with 11 bases between. The CDR3 is 13 residues long. CDR1 and CDR2 (germline): MDHEN, SYDVKM. The DNA of the CDR3 is TGTGCCAGCAGTTCGGCTAACAGGGATACGCAGTATTTT. Its protein product is CASSSANRDTQYF.

The rearrangement joins TRBV5-1 to TRBJ1-2; 10 bases line up with TRBD1. V lost 4 bases and J lost 4; bases outside the gene matches: 10. The V gene's germline CDR1 is SGHRS and CDR2 YFSETQ. There are 16 residues in the CDR3. This chain's CDR3 is CASSNGQGGKTYGYTF. In DNA, the CDR3 is TGCGCCAGCAGCAACGGACAGGGGGGAAAGACCTATGGCTACACCTTC.

V usage is TRBV20-1 and J usage is TRBJ2-1, with TRBD2 matching 7 bases. This CDR3 comprises 11 residues. Per germline, CDR1 DFQATT and CDR2 SNEGSKA (reference sequence). CDR3 DNA: TGCAGATCTAGCGGTTACAATGAGCAGTTCTTC. It translates to CRSSGYNEQFF.

This clonotype showed up many times. The genes are TRBV4-3 and TRBJ1-1; D unclear. Trimming pared 1 base from V and 0 bases from J, leaving 9 bases between. The CDR3 is 15 residues long. Germline V gene lookup returns CDR1 LGHNA and CDR2 YSLEER. CDR3 nucleotide sequence: TGCGCCAGCAGCCAAGCCCCAACAGTGAACACTGAAGCTTTCTTT. Translating it yields CASSQAPTVNTEAFF.

This clonotype has a handful of counts. The chain employs TRBV3-1 and TRBJ2-4, with 9 positions matching TRBD2. The V segment lost 1 base and the J segment 0 bases; nucleotides outside the gene matches: 4. The CDR3 is 17 amino acids. Germline V gene lookup returns CDR1 LGHDT and CDR2 YNNKEL (reference sequence). The CDR3 region has the DNA TGTGCCAGCAGCCAAGCGACTAGCGGTCTAGCCAAAAACATTCAGTACTTC. The encoded protein is CASSQATSGLAKNIQYF.

Ten or more counts support this clonotype. It may be a read error: a sequence one base away is much more abundant. The V and J genes are TRBV5-1 and TRBJ2-5; D is possibly TRBD1 or TRBD2 (5 bases each). Germline CDR1 reads SGHRS; CDR2 reads YFSETQ. The CDR3 extends over 14 amino acids. Trimming removed 0 bases from V and 0 bases from J, with 6 bases in between. In nucleotides, the CDR3 is TGCGCCAGCAGCTTGGGGGGGAACCAAGAGACCCAGTACTTC. Protein sequence: CASSLGGNQETQYF.

The chain recombines TRBV12-3 or TRBV12-4 with TRBJ1-2; a weak D match, TRBD1 (5 bases). This CDR3 has 13 amino acids. Trimming took off 8 bases at V and 9 bases at J, with 19 bases between the two ends. The CDR3 here is CASSFGAEYRYTF. The CDR3 DNA sequence: TGTGCCAGCTCGTTCGGGGCCGAGTATCGCTACACCTTC.

At least ten counts were recorded for this clonotype. J is TRBJ1-1 and V is TRBV5-4; possible D gene TRBD1, 6 bases. Germline V gives CDR1 SGHNT, CDR2 YYREEE (reference sequence). The CDR3 consists of 12 residues. With 4 bases removed from V and 6 bases from J, the gap between germline ends came to 10 bases. This chain's CDR3 is CASSRDNSEAFF. The CDR3 DNA sequence: TGTGCCAGCAGCCGGGACAACTCTGAAGCTTTCTTT.

In this sample, this clonotype turned up many times. J is TRBJ2-5 and V is TRBV7-2; D gene uncertain. This CDR3 is built from 14 residues. The germline CDR1 and CDR2 sequences are SGHTA and FQGNSA. Trimming shortened V by 0 bases and J by 4 bases, and 9 bases separated the two germline ends. The CDR3 region has the DNA TGTGCCAGCAGCTTAGCGGGGTGGGGAGAGACCCAGTACTTC. This codes for CASSLAGWGETQYF.

This clonotype has a count of ten or more. J is TRBJ2-5 and V is TRBV29-1; D is possibly TRBD1 or TRBD2 (5 bases each). CDR1 SQVTM and CDR2 ANQGSEA come from the germline V gene. This CDR3 region has 14 residues. Trimming took off 4 bases at V and 1 base at J, with 13 bases between the two ends. The CDR3 protein is CSVGRNGAQETQYF. The DNA of the CDR3 is TGCAGCGTTGGTCGGAACGGGGCCCAAGAGACCCAGTACTTC.

This clonotype was seen at least ten times. The V call is TRBV7-2, the J call TRBJ2-1, with 10 positions matching TRBD2. V trimming: 6 bases; J trimming: 6 bases; junction bases outside the gene matches: 5. Germline V gene sequence: CDR1 SGHTA, CDR2 FQGNSA. There are 14 residues in the CDR3. CDR3 in DNA: TGTGCCAGCAGTCTCAGCGGGGGGGTCAATGAGCAGTTCTTC. This encodes CASSLSGGVNEQFF.